A single sample gave rise to the 31 T cell receptor beta chains below, sequenced in a study of vaccination effects on CD4 cells after COVID-19. No cognate antigen is known for these TCRs. At the end of 9 to 11 days of culture, CD4+ T cells were isolated. Assay used: immunoSEQ multiplex PCR; TCRdb lists only in-frame clones, some missing. The sample contains fewer than 40,000 clones, about 73% of which appear only once. Sequencing used CD4+ T cells from PBMCs cultured without peptide, obtained before COVID-19 vaccination. These receptors were collected from a human donor who received a COVID-19 vaccine.

V and J are TRBV5-5 and TRBJ2-3; 8 bases fit TRBD2. The junction had 23 bases not matched to a gene; V was cut back by 7 bases and J by 4 bases. Germline assignment: CDR1 SGHKS and CDR2 YYEKEE (reference sequence). The CDR3 spans 19 residues. CDR3 sequence: CASYAGWFGGGREADTQYF. The CDR3 DNA sequence: TGTGCCAGCTATGCTGGGTGGTTCGGGGGGGGTAGGGAAGCAGATACGCAGTATTTT.

The rearrangement joins TRBV19 to TRBJ1-1, with D possibly matching TRBD1 (5 bases). Trimming pared 3 bases from V and 4 bases from J, leaving 12 bases between. The CDR3 extends over 14 amino acids. Per the germline V gene, CDR1 is LNHDA and CDR2 is SQIVND (reference sequence). CDR3 loop: CASSIGGASTEAFF. The CDR3 coding sequence is TGTGCCAGTAGTATCGGAGGGGCGTCCACTGAAGCTTTCTTT.

The V call is TRBV10-3, the J call TRBJ2-1; weak D call: TRBD2 (5 bases). Germline V gene sequence: CDR1 ENHRY, CDR2 SYGVKD. The V gene lost 5 bases and the J gene lost 3 bases, with 11 bases spanning the gap. The length of the CDR3 is 14 residues. As DNA, the CDR3 is TGTGCCATCAGTTATGAGGGAAGCTACAATGAGCAGTTCTTC. Its translation: CAISYEGSYNEQFF.

The chain joins TRBV2 to TRBJ1-1; no clear D gene. Trimming took off 7 bases at V and 0 bases at J, with 9 bases between the two ends. Germline CDR1 SNHLY, CDR2 FYNNEI. This CDR3 is 13 amino acids long. The CDR3 sequence: CASKAYLNTEAFF. CDR3 sequence (DNA): TGTGCCAGCAAGGCCTATTTGAACACTGAAGCTTTCTTT.

This rearrangement joins TRBV12-3 or TRBV12-4 to TRBJ2-3; the D is unclear. CDR3 length equals 13 residues. Trimming removed 3 bases at V and 3 bases at J, with 7 bases between. The CDR3 sequence is CASSFSWTDTQYF. CDR3 nucleotides: TGTGCCAGCAGTTTTTCGTGGACAGATACGCAGTATTTT.

CDR3 region: CASIADIYNSPLHF. Here the CDR3 DNA reads TGTGCCAGCATAGCAGACATTTATAATTCACCCCTCCACTTT. The chain employs TRBV2 and TRBJ1-6; D is unresolved. The CDR3 is 14 residues long. Germline V gene sequence: CDR1 SNHLY, CDR2 FYNNEI. V dropped 7 bases and J dropped 4 bases, with 11 bases sitting between them.

The chain uses TRBV5-1 and TRBJ2-7, with 9 bases lining up with TRBD1. This CDR3 spans 14 amino acids. V lost 2 bases and J lost 6; bases outside the gene matches: 6. Germline values: CDR1 SGHRS, CDR2 YFSETQ. CDR3 DNA sequence: TGCGCCAGCAGCTTAGGGACAGGGAATGGCGAGCAGTACTTC. Encoded protein: CASSLGTGNGEQYF. Complete variable domain (other parts from reference TRBV5-1 and TRBJ2-7): KAGVTQTPRYLIKTRGQQVTLSCSPISGHRSVSWYQQTPGQGLQFLFEYFSETQRNKGNFPGRFSGRQFSNSRSEMNVSTLELGDSALYLCASSLGTGNGEQYFGPGTRLTVT.

This rearrangement joins TRBV6-5 to TRBJ2-7; TRBD2 matches 7 bases. CDR1 is MNHEY and CDR2 is SVGAGI in the germline V gene. CDR3 length: 16 amino acids. V lost 0 bases, J lost 4 bases, and 9 bases stayed unmatched. CDR3 region: CASSYSSASGPYEQYF. CDR3 DNA sequence: TGTGCCAGCAGTTACTCGAGTGCTAGCGGACCATACGAGCAGTACTTC.

In this sample, this clone turned up once. The chain links TRBV30 to TRBJ1-1, with D unresolved. This CDR3 contains 12 residues. Germline lookup yields CDR1 GTSNPN and CDR2 SVGIG (reference sequence). V lost 3 bases, J lost 1 base, and 6 bases lay in between. For the CDR3, the DNA is TGTGCCTGGAGCTGGGGGAACACTGAAGCTTTCTTT. Its protein product is CAWSWGNTEAFF.

Concerning this clone: The same CDR3 arises from other DNA sequences in this sample as well. The chain carries TRBV30 and TRBJ1-5, with TRBD1 as a possible D gene (6 bases). V was cut by 0 bases and J by 6 bases, with 9 bases left in between. This CDR3 has 13 residues. Germline V gene lookup returns CDR1 GTSNPN and CDR2 SVGIG (reference sequence). The CDR3 sequence: CAWSVQGGQPQHF. The CDR3 coding sequence is TGTGCCTGGAGTGTACAGGGCGGTCAGCCCCAGCATTTT.

The V gene is TRBV5-6, the J gene TRBJ2-1; D not certain. Germline-derived CDR1 and CDR2 are SGHDT and YYEEEE. The CDR3 extends over 16 amino acids. The V and J ends lost 0 bases and 0 bases respectively, with 10 bases between them. CDR3 bases: TGTGCCAGCAGCTTGGTACGAGTGACCTCCTACAATGAGCAGTTCTTC. Its protein product is CASSLVRVTSYNEQFF.

The V and J genes are TRBV3-1 (or the pseudogene TRBV3-2) and TRBJ2-2, with 9 bases that match TRBD2. V trimming: 0 bases; J trimming: 6 bases; junction bases outside the gene matches: 8. CDR3 size: 17 residues. Germline V lookup: CDR1 LGHDT, CDR2 YNNKEL (reference sequence). DNA for the CDR3: TGTGCCAGCAGCCAAGAATTCGCGGGAGGGGTCGCCGGGGAGCTGTTTTTT. This encodes CASSQEFAGGVAGELFF.

This clone was seen once. The chain links TRBV5-1 to TRBJ2-7; D unresolved. Germline-derived CDR1 and CDR2 are SGHRS and YFSETQ. This CDR3 is built from 12 residues. V lost 5 bases and J lost 4, with 10 bases in between. In DNA, the CDR3 is TGCGCCAGCAGTCTTACAGAATACGAGCAGTACTTC. Translating it yields CASSLTEYEQYF.

The gene calls are TRBV6-5 and TRBJ1-1, with a possible D match to TRBD1 (6 bases). This CDR3 comprises 15 residues. Trimming pared 0 bases from V and 6 bases from J, leaving 14 bases between. Per germline, CDR1 MNHEY and CDR2 SVGAGI. This CDR3 reads CASSYSGLQGPEAFF. In DNA, the CDR3 is TGTGCCAGCAGTTACTCGGGGCTACAGGGCCCTGAAGCTTTCTTT.

This rearrangement joins TRBV10-2 to TRBJ2-1; D gene uncertain. CDR3 length: 12 residues. Germline CDR1 reads WSHSY; CDR2 reads SAAADI. The V and J ends lost 7 bases and 8 bases respectively, with 12 bases between them. The chain's CDR3 is CASTTRSYEQFF. The CDR3 DNA follows: TGCGCCAGCACCACGAGGAGCTATGAGCAGTTCTTC.

The rearrangement links TRBV5-6 to TRBJ2-5, with D possibly being TRBD1 (6 bases). The CDR3 has 14 residues. V lost 3 bases and J 5 bases, leaving 14 bases between the germline ends. Germline V gives CDR1 SGHDT, CDR2 YYEEEE. The CDR3 bases are TGTGCCAGCAGCTCAACAGGGCCGTCGGAGACCCAGTACTTC. It translates to CASSSTGPSETQYF.

This chain links TRBV14 with TRBJ2-7; unclear D gene. The V gene lost 5 bases and the J gene lost 7 bases, with 9 bases spanning the gap. CDR3 length: 11 residues. Germline assignment: CDR1 SGHDN and CDR2 FVKESK. CDR3 sequence: CASSATIEQYF. The CDR3 region has the DNA TGTGCCAGCAGCGCCACCATAGAGCAGTACTTC.

The chain employs TRBV28 and TRBJ1-1, with unresolved D. CDR1 is MDHEN, CDR2 SYDVKM, per germline. CDR3 length equals 16 residues. V gave up 3 bases and J gave up 0 bases, with 14 bases separating them. CDR3 DNA sequence: TGTGCCAGCAGTTTGGTGCACTCCAGTTTGAACACTGAAGCTTTCTTT. Its protein is CASSLVHSSLNTEAFF.

This clone was seen only a few times. This sequence joins TRBV5-1 and TRBJ1-1; D remains ambiguous. Per germline, CDR1 SGHRS and CDR2 YFSETQ. The CDR3 runs to 12 residues. The CDR3 sequence: CASSQVDTEAFF. CDR3 bases: TGCGCTTCTTCGCAGGTAGACACTGAAGCTTTCTTT.

The chain is built from TRBV3-1 (or the pseudogene TRBV3-2) and TRBJ2-7; D is uncertain. This CDR3 has 12 residues. CDR1 LGHDT and CDR2 YNNKEL come from the germline V gene (reference sequence). V lost 0 bases to trimming and J lost 5 bases, with 5 bases between them. The DNA for the CDR3 is TGTGCCAGCAGCCAAGAATGGAACGAGCAGTACTTC. This translates into CASSQEWNEQYF.

The chain joins TRBV2 to TRBJ2-2; TRBD1 aligns across 9 bases. The V gene end was trimmed by 2 bases and the J gene end by 3 bases; junction bases not matched to a gene: 1. The CDR3 runs to 15 residues. Germline V gene data show CDR1 as SNHLY and CDR2 as FYNNEI. The CDR3: CASSERTGDTGELFF. The CDR3 DNA reads TGTGCCAGCAGTGAAAGGACAGGGGACACCGGGGAGCTGTTTTTT.

This sequence joins TRBV27 and TRBJ1-2, with 9 bases that match TRBD1. CDR3 length equals 16 residues. The germline V gene encodes CDR1 MNHEY and CDR2 SMNVEV (reference sequence). The trim removed 7 bases at V and 0 bases at J, leaving 9 bases unmatched. As DNA, the CDR3 is TGTGCCAGCAAAGCCCCGGGACAGGGATCTAACTATGGCTACACCTTC. It yields the protein CASKAPGQGSNYGYTF.

The V gene is TRBV5-5, the J gene TRBJ1-1; 11 bases match TRBD1. This CDR3 comprises 17 residues. From germline, CDR1 is SGHKS and CDR2 YYEKEE (reference sequence). J gave up 5 bases and V 0 bases, and 9 bases lay outside the gene matches. CDR3 in DNA: TGTGCCAGCAGCTTGGCTGTAGGACAGGGGGCATTTACTGAAGCTTTCTTT. Protein product: CASSLAVGQGAFTEAFF.

This clone was seen a single time. The V gene is TRBV6-1, the J gene TRBJ1-6; D uncertain. This CDR3 region has 15 residues. CDR1 is MNHNS, CDR2 SASEGT, per germline. Trimming removed 2 bases at V and 1 base at J, with 6 bases between. The CDR3 loop is CASSEWQSYNSPLHF. In DNA, the CDR3 is TGTGCCAGCAGTGAATGGCAATCCTATAATTCACCCCTCCACTTT.

The genes are TRBV3-1 (or the pseudogene TRBV3-2) and TRBJ1-2, with no clear D. V was clipped by 0 bases and J by 8 bases, with 13 bases between them. The CDR3 has 14 amino acids. Germline-derived CDR1 and CDR2 are LGHDT and YNNKEL (reference sequence). The CDR3 DNA reads TGTGCCAGCAGCCAAGAGGCCCGGGGAGCCGGCTACACCTTC. This gives the protein CASSQEARGAGYTF.

This clone was found once. The V call is TRBV6-5, the J call TRBJ1-1; 7 nucleotides line up with TRBD1. Per germline, CDR1 MNHEY and CDR2 SVGAGI. Trimming removed 6 bases from V and 5 bases from J; junction bases left unmatched: 12. This CDR3 comprises 15 residues. Written as DNA, the CDR3 is TGTGCCAGCAGGCCCACAGGGGCCCTAGGGACTGAAGCTTTCTTT. Protein product: CASRPTGALGTEAFF.

The chain employs TRBV9 and TRBJ1-4; 8 nucleotides line up with TRBD1. Per germline, CDR1 SGDLS and CDR2 YYNGEE. The CDR3 is made up of 15 amino acids. After removal of 0 bases from V and 4 bases from J, the junction contained 2 bases not matched to a gene. The CDR3 sequence is CASSVAGQVNEKLFF. CDR3 in DNA: TGTGCCAGCAGCGTAGCGGGACAGGTTAATGAAAAACTGTTTTTT.

V is TRBV12-3 or TRBV12-4 and J is TRBJ1-5; D uncertain. V gave up 6 bases and J gave up 1 base, with 4 bases separating them. There are 12 residues in the CDR3. The CDR3 coding sequence is TGTGCCAGCAGCCGGAGCAATCAGCCCCAGCATTTT. Translating it yields CASSRSNQPQHF.

The gene calls are TRBV4-1 and TRBJ1-4; TRBD1 aligns across 7 bases. This CDR3 has 15 residues. Germline trimming cut 1 base from V and 4 bases from J; bases unmatched to any gene: 3. Germline CDR1 reads MGHRA; CDR2 reads YSYEKL. The CDR3 reads CASSQAGQNNEKLFF. The CDR3 nucleotides are TGCGCCAGCAGCCAAGCGGGACAGAATAATGAAAAACTGTTTTTT.

This chain joins TRBV6-6 and TRBJ2-2, with 11 bases that match TRBD1. The germline V gene has CDR1 MNHNY and CDR2 SVGAGI (reference sequence). The CDR3 runs to 15 residues. V gave up 6 bases and J gave up 4 bases; unmatched junction bases: 4. CDR3 sequence (DNA): TGTGCCAGCAGAGAGGGACAGGGGGGCACCGGGGAGCTGTTTTTT. Its protein is CASREGQGGTGELFF.

This clone has just a few counts. This chain joins TRBV24-1 and TRBJ1-2, with 11 bases fitting TRBD1. This CDR3 has 16 amino acids. V was clipped by 5 bases and J by 8 bases; unmatched bases: 12. Per germline, CDR1 KGHDR and CDR2 SFDVKD. The CDR3 is CATSAQPGQGAEGYTF. CDR3 nucleotides: TGTGCCACCAGTGCTCAACCCGGACAGGGGGCGGAAGGCTACACCTTC.